Below, one T cell receptor beta chain is given with its context. The CDR3 sequence is 14 residues long. V lost 7 bases and J 5 bases, leaving 18 bases between the germline ends. The V gene's germline CDR1 is WNHNN and CDR2 SYGVQD (reference sequence). Original methodology: Reference gene primer amplification gave nucleated cell count estimates. Data came from immunoSEQ multiplex PCR; TCRdb stores just in-frame clones and leaves some out. V and J calls plus clone size are reproduced from that table; the DNA served to infer D and trimming. The profile shows 45,000 to 55,000 clones, 70% to 90% of them singletons. The sample belongs to a study of blood T cell repertoires in COVID-19. Study context: COVID-19 samples collected from the United States, Italy and Spain covered acute and convalescent phases. T cells, B-cell-depleted T cells, or PBMCs supplied cDNA or gDNA.

The sequencing input was peripheral blood. The clonotype was recovered from a man older than 75 with acute or convalescent COVID-19. The rearrangement links TRBV10-1 to TRBJ2-7; TRBD1 is a possible D gene (6 bases). The CDR3 sequence is CASTPLHRVDEQYF. The CDR3 DNA sequence: TGCGCCAGCACCCCCCTTCACAGGGTCGACGAGCAGTACTTC.